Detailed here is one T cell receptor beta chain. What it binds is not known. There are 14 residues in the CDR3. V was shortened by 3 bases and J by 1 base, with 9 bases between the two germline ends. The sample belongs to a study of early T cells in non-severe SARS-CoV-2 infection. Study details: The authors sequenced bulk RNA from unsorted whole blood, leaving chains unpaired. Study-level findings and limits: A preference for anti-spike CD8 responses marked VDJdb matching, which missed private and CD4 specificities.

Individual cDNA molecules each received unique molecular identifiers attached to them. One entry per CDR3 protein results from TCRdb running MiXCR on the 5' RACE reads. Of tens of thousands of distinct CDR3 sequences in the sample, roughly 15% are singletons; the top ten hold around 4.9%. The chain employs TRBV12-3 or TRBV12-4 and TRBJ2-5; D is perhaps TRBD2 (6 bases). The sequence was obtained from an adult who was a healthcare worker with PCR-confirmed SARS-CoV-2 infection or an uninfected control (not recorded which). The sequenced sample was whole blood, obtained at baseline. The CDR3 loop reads CASSLFSGQETQYF. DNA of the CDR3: TGTGCCAGCAGTTTGTTTAGCGGCCAAGAGACCCAGTACTTC.